This T cell receptor (beta chain) was documented in a study of T cell repertoires in cytomegalovirus infection. Background on the study: Used in the study were CMV epitopes, some recently identified and HLA-C-restricted, others well-studied and HLA-B-restricted. Both a matching HLA type and CMV infection were indicated by public TCR beta signatures.

TCRdb reprocessed the reads with MiXCR, giving one entry per CDR3 protein. The sample holds hundreds of thousands of distinct CDR3 sequences, about 30% seen once. A few counts support this clonotype. The antigen is undetermined. From germline, CDR1 is DFQATT and CDR2 SNEGSKA (reference sequence). Trimming pared 5 bases from V and 11 bases from J, leaving 24 bases between. This CDR3 contains 14 residues. General study results and limits: Dominant in the ex vivo response were TCR beta clonotypes restricted by HLA-C and specific for CMV. Carriers of CMV plus the relevant HLA were identified by cumulative public TCR beta family frequency.

The chain joins TRBV20-1 to TRBJ1-2; D perhaps matches TRBD1 (5 bases). Sequenced here: cultured PBMCs, sampled from culture after CMV antigen stimulation. The TCR originated in a human donor in good health (CMV status not recorded). Some clones in this sample may be carry-over from other donors' samples. The CDR3: CSAQRMGTEFRYTF. In nucleotides, the CDR3 is TGCAGTGCTCAAAGGATGGGGACTGAATTCCGGTACACCTTC.